This T cell receptor beta chain is drawn from a study of T-cell memory formation after mild COVID-19. Each CDR3 protein is one row after TCRdb ran MiXCR on the 5' RACE reads. The table has approximately 150,000 distinct CDR3 sequences, 15% to 20% seen once. This CDR3 is 14 amino acids long. CDR1 and CDR2 (germline): SEHNR, FQNEAQ (reference sequence). V gave up 3 bases and J gave up 0 bases, with 8 bases separating them. This clonotype has more than one count but fewer than ten. This clonotype was sampled from an adult woman who had mild COVID-19 (a few samples of this study predate the infection). Cell type and time point are not known. Sequencing was carried out using PBMCs or a T cell subset sorted from them (not recorded which). V usage is TRBV7-9 and J usage is TRBJ1-1; D not resolved. CDR3 in DNA: TGTGCCAGCAGCTTGCCGGGCCTGAACACTGAAGCTTTCTTT. This translates into CASSLPGLNTEAFF.